This TCR beta chain emerged from a study of beta chain features in type 1 diabetes. Background on the study: Patient and healthy donor groups were alike in age, gender and cell yields. The study, taken as a whole, reports: Shortening of TCRB CDR3s, moderate but significant, appeared in all four CD4+ subsets of Type 1 diabetes patients. A possible short-template PCR bias applies equally to patients and controls. Among patients, naive, central memory and Treg TCRB repertoires appeared more similar than among healthy donors.

From germline, CDR1 is SGHTA and CDR2 FQGTGA. This CDR3 spans 13 amino acids. V lost 1 base to trimming and J lost 5 bases; unmatched junction nucleotides: 2. Only one count was recorded for this clone. Its specificity is not known. The study reverse transcribed the entire isolated RNA, so it sequenced expressed TCRB transcripts. Assay: immunoSEQ multiplex PCR; the TCRdb copy retains only in-frame clones and omits some. The repertoire holds hundreds of thousands of clones, under 13% seen once, with around 0.017% in the top ten. The sample comprised naive CD4+ T cells from blood. The TCR was taken from a man aged 25-45 years with type 1 diabetes. The chain uses TRBV7-3 and TRBJ2-7, with TRBD1 matching 7 bases. CDR3 coding DNA: TGTGCCAGCAGCTTAAGACAGGGAGACGAGCAGTACTTC. Its translation: CASSLRQGDEQYF.